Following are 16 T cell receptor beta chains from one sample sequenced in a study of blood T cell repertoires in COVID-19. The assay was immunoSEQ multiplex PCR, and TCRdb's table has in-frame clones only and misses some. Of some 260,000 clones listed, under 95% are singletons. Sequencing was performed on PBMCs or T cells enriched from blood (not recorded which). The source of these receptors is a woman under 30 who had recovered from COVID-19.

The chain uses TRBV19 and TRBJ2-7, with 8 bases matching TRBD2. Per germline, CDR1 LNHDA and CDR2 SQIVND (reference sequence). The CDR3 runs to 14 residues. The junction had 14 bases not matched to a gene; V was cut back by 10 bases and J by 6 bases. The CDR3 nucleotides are TGTGCCACCTCGATAGGCGGGGGGAAGGTCGAGCAGTACTTC. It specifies CATSIGGGKVEQYF.

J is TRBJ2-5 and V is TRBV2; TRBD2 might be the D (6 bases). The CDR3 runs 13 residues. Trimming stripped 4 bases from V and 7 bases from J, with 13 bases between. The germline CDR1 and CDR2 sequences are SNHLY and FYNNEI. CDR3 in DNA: TGTGCCAGCAGTGCCGAGGGGACTGCGACCCAGTACTTC. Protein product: CASSAEGTATQYF.

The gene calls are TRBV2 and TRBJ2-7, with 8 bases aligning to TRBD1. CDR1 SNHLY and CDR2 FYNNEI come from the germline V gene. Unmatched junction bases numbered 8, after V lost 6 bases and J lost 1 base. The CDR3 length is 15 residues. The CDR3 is CASSRRGDRSYEQYF. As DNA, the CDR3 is TGTGCCAGCAGCCGAAGGGGGGACAGGTCCTACGAGCAGTACTTC.

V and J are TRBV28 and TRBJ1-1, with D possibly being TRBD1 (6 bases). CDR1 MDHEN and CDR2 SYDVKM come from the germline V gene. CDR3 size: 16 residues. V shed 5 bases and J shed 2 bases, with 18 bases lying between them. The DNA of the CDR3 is TGTGCCAGCAGTGTCCCGGCGGGGGCTGGTAACACTGAAGCTTTCTTT. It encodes CASSVPAGAGNTEAFF.

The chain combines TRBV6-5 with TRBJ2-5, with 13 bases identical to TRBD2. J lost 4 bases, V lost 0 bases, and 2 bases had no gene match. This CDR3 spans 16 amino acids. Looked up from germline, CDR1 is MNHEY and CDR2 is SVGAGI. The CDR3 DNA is TGTGCCAGCAGTTACTCCGGGACTAGCGGGGCAGAGACCCAGTACTTC. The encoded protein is CASSYSGTSGAETQYF.

In DNA, the CDR3 is TGTGCCAGCAGAAAAGGCGCCCAGGTGACGAACACTGAAGCTTTCTTT. This gives the protein CASRKGAQVTNTEAFF. This chain links TRBV27 with TRBJ1-1; D gene uncertain. The CDR3 has 16 residues. The germline gives CDR1 MNHEY, CDR2 SMNVEV (reference sequence). V was pared by 6 bases and J by 1 base, with 18 bases between.

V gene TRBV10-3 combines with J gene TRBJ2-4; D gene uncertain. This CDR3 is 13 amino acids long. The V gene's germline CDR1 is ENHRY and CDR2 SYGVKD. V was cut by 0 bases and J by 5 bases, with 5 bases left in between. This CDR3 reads CAISESRENIQYF. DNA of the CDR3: TGTGCCATCAGTGAGTCGAGAGAAAACATTCAGTACTTC.

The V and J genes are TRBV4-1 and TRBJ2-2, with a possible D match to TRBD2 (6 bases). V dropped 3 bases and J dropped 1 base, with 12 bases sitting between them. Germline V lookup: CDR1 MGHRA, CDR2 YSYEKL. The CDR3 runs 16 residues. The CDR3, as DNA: TGCGCCAGCAGCCACCCGGGACTGGGGAACACCGGGGAGCTGTTTTTT. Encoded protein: CASSHPGLGNTGELFF.

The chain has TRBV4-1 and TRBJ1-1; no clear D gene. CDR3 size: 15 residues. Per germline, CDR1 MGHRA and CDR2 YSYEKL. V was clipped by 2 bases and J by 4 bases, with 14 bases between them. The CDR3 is CASSQQQSTVTEAFF. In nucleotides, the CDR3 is TGCGCCAGCAGCCAACAACAGAGTACCGTCACTGAAGCTTTCTTT.

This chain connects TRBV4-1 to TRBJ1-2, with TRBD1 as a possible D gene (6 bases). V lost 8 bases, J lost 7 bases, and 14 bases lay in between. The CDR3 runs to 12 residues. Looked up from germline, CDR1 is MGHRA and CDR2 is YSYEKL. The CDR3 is CASSPTGVGYTF. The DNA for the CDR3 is TGCGCCAGCTCCCCGACAGGCGTTGGCTACACCTTC.

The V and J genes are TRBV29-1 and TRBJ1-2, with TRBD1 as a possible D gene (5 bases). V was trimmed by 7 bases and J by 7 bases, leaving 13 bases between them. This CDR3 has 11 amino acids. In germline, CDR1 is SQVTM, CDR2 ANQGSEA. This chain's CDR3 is CSAQGNGGYTF. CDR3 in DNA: TGCAGCGCTCAGGGAAACGGTGGCTACACCTTC.

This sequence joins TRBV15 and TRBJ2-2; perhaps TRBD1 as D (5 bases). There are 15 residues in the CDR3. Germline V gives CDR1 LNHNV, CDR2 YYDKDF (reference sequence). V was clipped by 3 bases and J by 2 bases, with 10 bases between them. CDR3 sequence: CATSSTRANTGELFF. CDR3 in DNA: TGTGCCACCAGCAGTACCAGGGCTAACACCGGGGAGCTGTTTTTT.

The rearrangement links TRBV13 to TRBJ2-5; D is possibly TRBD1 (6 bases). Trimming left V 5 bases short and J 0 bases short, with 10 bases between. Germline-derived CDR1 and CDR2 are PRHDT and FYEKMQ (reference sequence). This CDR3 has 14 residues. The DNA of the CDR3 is TGTGCCAGCAGCCCCAGGGGAGACCAAGAGACCCAGTACTTC. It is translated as CASSPRGDQETQYF.

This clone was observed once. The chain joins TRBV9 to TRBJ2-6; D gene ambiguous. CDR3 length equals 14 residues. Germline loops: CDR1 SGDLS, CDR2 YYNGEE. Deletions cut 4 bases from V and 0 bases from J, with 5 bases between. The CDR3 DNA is TGTGCCAGCAGCTCGTACTCTGGGGCCAACGTCCTGACTTTC. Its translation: CASSSYSGANVLTF. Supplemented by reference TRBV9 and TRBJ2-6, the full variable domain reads DSGVTQTPKHLITATGQRVTLRCSPRSGDLSVYWYQQSLDQGLQFLIQYYNGEERAKGNILERFSAQQFPDLHSELNLSSLELGDSALYFCASSSYSGANVLTFGAGSRLTVL.

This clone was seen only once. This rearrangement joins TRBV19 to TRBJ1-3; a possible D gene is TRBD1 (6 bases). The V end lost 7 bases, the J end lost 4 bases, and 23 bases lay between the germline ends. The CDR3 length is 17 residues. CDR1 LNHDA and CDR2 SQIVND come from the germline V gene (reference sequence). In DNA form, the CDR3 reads TGTGCCAGTACCACCGTCGGGACAACTTTTTCCGGAAACACCATATATTTT. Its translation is CASTTVGTTFSGNTIYF. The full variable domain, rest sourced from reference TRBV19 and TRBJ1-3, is DGGITQSPKYLFRKEGQNVTLSCEQNLNHDAMYWYRQDPGQGLRLIYYSQIVNDFQKGDIAEGYSVSREKKESFPLTVTSAQKNPTAFYLCASTTVGTTFSGNTIYFGEGSWLTVV.

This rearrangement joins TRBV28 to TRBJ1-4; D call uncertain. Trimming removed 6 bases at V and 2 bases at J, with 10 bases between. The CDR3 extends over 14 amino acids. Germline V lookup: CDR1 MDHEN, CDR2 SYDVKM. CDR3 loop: CASSPGVTNEKLFF. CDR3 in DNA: TGTGCCAGCAGCCCGGGAGTTACTAATGAAAAACTGTTTTTT.